These 11 T cell receptor beta chains originate from one sample sequenced in a study of vaccination and CD4 T cells after COVID-19. Cultured CD4+ T cell DNA underwent sequencing with the Oncomine TCR Beta short-read assay. A single record per CDR3 protein comes from TCRdb applying MiXCR to the PCR reads. This table has roughly 19,000 distinct CDR3 sequences, roughly 50% appearing once. Their antigens remain unidentified. As to treatment: roughly ten-day PBMC culture with coronavirus spike peptide pools or control peptides (ViraFEST assay). The sequenced sample consisted of CD4+ T cells from blood, cultured in vitro. The receptor set was obtained from a human donor who had recovered from COVID-19.

The chain combines TRBV5-1 with TRBJ2-5; 9 nucleotides agree with TRBD1. The junction had 8 bases not matched to a gene; V was cut back by 4 bases and J by 1 base. In germline, CDR1 is SGHRS, CDR2 YFSETQ. This CDR3 is 16 amino acids long. The chain's CDR3 is CASSPGQGIGQETQYF. CDR3 sequence (DNA): TGCGCCAGCAGCCCCGGACAGGGGATAGGCCAAGAGACCCAGTACTTC. Full variable domain (missing parts from reference TRBV5-1 and TRBJ2-5): KAGVTQTPRYLIKTRGQQVTLSCSPISGHRSVSWYQQTPGQGLQFLFEYFSETQRNKGNFPGRFSGRQFSNSRSEMNVSTLELGDSALYLCASSPGQGIGQETQYFGPGTRLLVL.

This sequence joins TRBV7-2 and TRBJ2-5; D is possibly TRBD2 (5 bases). Germline-derived CDR1 and CDR2 are SGHTA and FQGNSA. V gave up 5 bases and J gave up 0 bases, with 13 bases separating them. CDR3 length: 15 residues. CDR3 coding DNA: TGTGCCAGCAGCCCCACCGGGATCTACCAAGAGACCCAGTACTTC. It translates to CASSPTGIYQETQYF.

V usage is TRBV5-1 and J usage is TRBJ1-1; D is perhaps TRBD1 (5 bases). The CDR3 runs 13 residues. Germline CDR1 SGHRS, CDR2 YFSETQ. Trimming shortened V by 4 bases and J by 3 bases, and 10 bases separated the two germline ends. CDR3 region: CASSRDSHTEAFF. In nucleotides, the CDR3 is TGCGCCAGCAGCCGAGACAGTCACACTGAAGCTTTCTTT.

This clonotype was observed a few times. This rearrangement joins TRBV20-1 to TRBJ1-1, with D possibly TRBD1 on 5 matching bases. CDR3 length: 17 amino acids. The ends were cut back, 0 bases at V and 1 base at J, with 18 bases in the middle. Germline-derived CDR1 and CDR2 are DFQATT and SNEGSKA (reference sequence). DNA of the CDR3: TGCAGTGCTAGAGACCCGTTATCGGGGCTTGCGAACACTGAAGCTTTCTTT. Encoded protein: CSARDPLSGLANTEAFF.

The rearrangement joins TRBV2 to TRBJ1-2; 12 bases fit TRBD1. The CDR3 has 14 residues. In germline, CDR1 is SNHLY, CDR2 FYNNEI. V shed 7 bases and J 6 bases; nucleotides not matched to a gene: 6. CDR3 in amino acids: CASMGTGGRNGYTF. CDR3 in DNA: TGTGCCAGCATGGGGACAGGGGGCAGGAATGGCTACACCTTC.

V gene TRBV12-3 or TRBV12-4 combines with J gene TRBJ2-7; 8 bases are shared with TRBD1. Losses at the gene ends were 6 bases for V and 9 bases for J; bases not matched to a gene: 16. The CDR3 runs 15 residues. The CDR3 here is CASRETGAGQGRQYF. The CDR3 nucleotides are TGTGCCAGCAGAGAGACAGGGGCGGGCCAGGGGAGGCAGTACTTC.

The chain carries TRBV5-4 and TRBJ1-1; 7 nucleotides agree with TRBD1. The V segment lost 3 bases and the J segment 1 base; nucleotides outside the gene matches: 9. This CDR3 contains 16 residues. The germline CDR1 and CDR2 sequences are SGHNT and YYREEE (reference sequence). DNA of the CDR3: TGTGCCAGCAGCTCGGAAGCCTACAGGGGGAACACTGAAGCTTTCTTT. Protein sequence: CASSSEAYRGNTEAFF.

In DNA, the CDR3 is TGCGCCAGCACCCCTAGCGGTTACACAGATACGCAGTATTTT. It yields the protein CASTPSGYTDTQYF. The rearrangement joins TRBV10-2 to TRBJ2-3; TRBD2 matches 7 bases. V lost 7 bases to trimming and J lost 2 bases; unmatched junction nucleotides: 6. This CDR3 region has 14 residues. Germline assignment: CDR1 WSHSY and CDR2 SAAADI.

The chain carries TRBV11-2 and TRBJ2-7; TRBD1 might be the D (5 bases). From germline, CDR1 is SGHAT and CDR2 FQNNGV. This CDR3 contains 15 residues. V was pared by 1 base and J by 0 bases, with 10 bases between. CDR3 residues: CASSLVLRASYEQYF. CDR3 DNA sequence: TGTGCCAGCAGCTTAGTTCTCAGGGCCTCCTACGAGCAGTACTTC.

This clonotype was seen a few times. The V gene is TRBV7-9, the J gene TRBJ1-1; D ambiguous. The CDR3 is made up of 13 amino acids. V was trimmed by 4 bases and J by 7 bases, leaving 13 bases between them. Germline-derived CDR1 and CDR2 are SEHNR and FQNEAQ (reference sequence). The CDR3 sequence: CASSYSREGEAFF. For the CDR3, the DNA is TGTGCCAGCAGCTATTCGAGGGAAGGTGAAGCTTTCTTT.

This clonotype has just a few counts. The V and J genes are TRBV27 and TRBJ1-6; no reliable D call. CDR1 is MNHEY and CDR2 is SMNVEV in the germline V gene (reference sequence). V was clipped by 3 bases and J by 6 bases, with 15 bases between them. CDR3 size: 16 residues. This chain's CDR3 is CASSFSSVYLNSPLHF. Written as DNA, the CDR3 is TGTGCCAGCAGTTTCTCCTCGGTATACCTTAATTCACCCCTCCACTTT.